This TCR beta chain stems from a study of blood T cell repertoires in COVID-19. Study in general: The analysed material was cDNA or gDNA that came from T cells, B-cell-depleted T cells, or PBMCs.

The study drew participants aged about 18 to 95 years from approximately 23 US areas. Participants were placed into cohorts based on the clinical history they reported. Authors' analysis steps: The authors estimated nucleated cell counts from reference gene primer amplification. Only in-frame clones appear in the TCRdb table, and some are missing; sequencing was by immunoSEQ multiplex PCR. V and J calls and clone size are given by that table; D and trimming were obtained from the DNA. The table records about 340,000 clones, 65% to 90% of them present only once. The V end was cut by 0 bases, the J end by 5 bases, with 16 bases between. CDR1 is ENHRY and CDR2 is SYGVKD in the germline V gene. The CDR3 is 16 residues long.

Input material: PBMCs or T cells enriched from blood (not recorded which). The chain employs TRBV10-3 and TRBJ1-1; tentative D call: TRBD1 (5 bases). The source of this sequence is a woman between 40 and 55 years old with acute COVID-19. This CDR3 reads CAISESGVKRGTEAFF. Written as DNA, the CDR3 is TGTGCCATCAGTGAGTCGGGGGTAAAGCGGGGGACTGAAGCTTTCTTT.